The present T cell receptor (beta chain) was sequenced within a study of blood T cell repertoires in COVID-19. In the study overall: Whether acute or convalescent, the COVID-19 samples came from the United States, Italy and Spain. In each case, the material was cDNA or gDNA derived from T cells, B-cell-depleted T cells, or PBMCs.

CDR1 and CDR2 from the germline V gene are MNHEY and SVGEGT. The CDR3 consists of 12 residues. The V end lost 2 bases, the J end lost 6 bases, and 6 bases lay between the germline ends. Original data processing: Using reference gene primer amplification, nucleated cell counts were estimated. Sequencing was performed with immunoSEQ multiplex PCR; in TCRdb, only in-frame clones are kept and a portion is missing. For V, J and clone size, that table is used; D and trimming come from the DNA. Seen here are approximately 230,000 clones, around four fifths observed once, and the top ten hold approximately 5.4%.

The chain carries TRBV6-2 or TRBV6-3 and TRBJ2-3; D gene unclear. The TCR sequence derives from a man older than 75 with acute or convalescent COVID-19. Sequencing was done on a sample of peripheral blood. The CDR3 spells CASSYGPDTQYF. The CDR3, as DNA: TGTGCCAGCAGTTACGGGCCGGATACGCAGTATTTT.